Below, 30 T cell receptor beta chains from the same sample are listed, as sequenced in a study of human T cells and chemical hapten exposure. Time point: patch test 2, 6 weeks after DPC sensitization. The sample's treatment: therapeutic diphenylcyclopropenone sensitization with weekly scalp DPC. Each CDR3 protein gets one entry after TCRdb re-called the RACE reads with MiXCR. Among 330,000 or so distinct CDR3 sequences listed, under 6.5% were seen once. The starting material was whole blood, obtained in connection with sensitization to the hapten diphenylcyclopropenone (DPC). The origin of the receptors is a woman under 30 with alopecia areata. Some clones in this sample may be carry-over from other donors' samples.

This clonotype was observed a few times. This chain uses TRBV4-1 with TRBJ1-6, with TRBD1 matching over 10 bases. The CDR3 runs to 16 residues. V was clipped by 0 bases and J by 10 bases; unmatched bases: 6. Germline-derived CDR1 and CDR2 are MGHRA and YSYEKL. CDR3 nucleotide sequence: TGCGCCAGCAGCCAAGATTGGGACAGGGGTGACTCACCCCTCCACTTT. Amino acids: CASSQDWDRGDSPLHF.

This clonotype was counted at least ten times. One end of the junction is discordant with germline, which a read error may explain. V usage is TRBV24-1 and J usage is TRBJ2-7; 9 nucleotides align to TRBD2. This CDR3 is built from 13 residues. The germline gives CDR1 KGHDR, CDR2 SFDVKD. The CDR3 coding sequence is TGTGCCTCCAGCGGGGGGAGCTCCTACGAGCAGTACTTC. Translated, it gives CASSGGSSYEQYF.

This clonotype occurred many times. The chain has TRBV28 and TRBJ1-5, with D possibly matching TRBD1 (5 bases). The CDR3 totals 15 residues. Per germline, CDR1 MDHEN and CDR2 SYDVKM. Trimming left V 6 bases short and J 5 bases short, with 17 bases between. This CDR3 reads CASSRDTAGHQPQHF. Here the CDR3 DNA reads TGTGCCAGCAGCCGTGACACGGCGGGGCATCAGCCCCAGCATTTT.

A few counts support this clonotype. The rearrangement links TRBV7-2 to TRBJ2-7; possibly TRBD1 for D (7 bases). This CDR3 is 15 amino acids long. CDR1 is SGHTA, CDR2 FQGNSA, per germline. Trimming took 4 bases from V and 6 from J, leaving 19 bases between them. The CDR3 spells CASSSRQGGLPEQYF. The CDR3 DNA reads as TGTGCCAGCAGCTCCCGACAGGGAGGATTACCCGAGCAGTACTTC.

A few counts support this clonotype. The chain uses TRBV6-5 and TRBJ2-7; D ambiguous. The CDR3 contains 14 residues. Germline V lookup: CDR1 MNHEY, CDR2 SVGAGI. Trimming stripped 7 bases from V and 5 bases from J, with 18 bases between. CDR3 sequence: CASTAPRADNEQYF. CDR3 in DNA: TGTGCCAGCACCGCCCCCCGGGCAGATAACGAGCAGTACTTC.

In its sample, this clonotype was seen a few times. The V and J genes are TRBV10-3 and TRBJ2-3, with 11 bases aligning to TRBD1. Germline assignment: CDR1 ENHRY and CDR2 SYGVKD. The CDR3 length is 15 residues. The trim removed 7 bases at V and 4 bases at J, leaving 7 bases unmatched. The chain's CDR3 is CAITPGQGGADTQYF. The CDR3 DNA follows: TGTGCCATCACCCCGGGACAGGGGGGCGCAGATACGCAGTATTTT.

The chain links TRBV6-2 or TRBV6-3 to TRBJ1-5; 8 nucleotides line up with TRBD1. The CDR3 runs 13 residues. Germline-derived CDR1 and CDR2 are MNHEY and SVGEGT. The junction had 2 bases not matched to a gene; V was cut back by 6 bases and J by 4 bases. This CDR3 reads CASRQGGNQPQHF. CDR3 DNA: TGTGCCAGCAGACAGGGGGGAAATCAGCCCCAGCATTTT.

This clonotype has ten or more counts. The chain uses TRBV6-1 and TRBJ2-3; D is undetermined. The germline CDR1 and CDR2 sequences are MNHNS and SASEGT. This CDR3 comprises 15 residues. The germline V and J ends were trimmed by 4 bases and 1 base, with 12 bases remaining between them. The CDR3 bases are TGTGCCAGCAGTGGACCGGAGACTGGCACAGATACGCAGTATTTT. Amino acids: CASSGPETGTDTQYF.

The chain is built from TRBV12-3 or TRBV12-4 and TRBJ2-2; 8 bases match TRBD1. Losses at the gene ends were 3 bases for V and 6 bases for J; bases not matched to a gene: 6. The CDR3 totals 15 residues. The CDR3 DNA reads TGTGCCAGCAGTTTTCCAGGGGGCGTGCCCGGGGAGCTGTTTTTT. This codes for CASSFPGGVPGELFF.

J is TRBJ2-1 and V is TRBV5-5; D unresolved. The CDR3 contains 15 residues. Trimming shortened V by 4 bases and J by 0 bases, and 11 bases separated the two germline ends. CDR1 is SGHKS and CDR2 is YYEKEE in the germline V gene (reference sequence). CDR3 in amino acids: CASSLSWSSYNEQFF. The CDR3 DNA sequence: TGTGCCAGCAGCCTAAGTTGGAGCTCCTACAATGAGCAGTTCTTC.

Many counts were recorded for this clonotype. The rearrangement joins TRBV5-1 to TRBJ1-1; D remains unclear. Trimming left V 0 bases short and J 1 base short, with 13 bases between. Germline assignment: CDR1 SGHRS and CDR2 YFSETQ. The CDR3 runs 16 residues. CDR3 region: CASSLGGLTWNTEAFF. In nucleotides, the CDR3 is TGCGCCAGCAGCTTGGGAGGGCTCACTTGGAACACTGAAGCTTTCTTT.

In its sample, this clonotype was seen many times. CDR3 protein: CASSLKRSTDTQYF. CDR3 sequence (DNA): TGTGCCAGCTCACTAAAGAGGAGCACAGATACGCAGTATTTT. This rearrangement joins TRBV3-1 to TRBJ2-3; unclear D gene. Trimming stripped 8 bases from V and 0 bases from J, with 12 bases between. Germline V gene lookup returns CDR1 LGHDT and CDR2 YNNKEL (reference sequence). The CDR3 runs 14 residues.

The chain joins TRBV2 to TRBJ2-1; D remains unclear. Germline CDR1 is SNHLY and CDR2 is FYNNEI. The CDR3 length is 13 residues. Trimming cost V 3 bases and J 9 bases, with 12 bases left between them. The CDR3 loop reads CASSESSLGEQFF. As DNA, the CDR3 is TGTGCCAGCAGTGAGTCGAGCCTGGGTGAGCAGTTCTTC.

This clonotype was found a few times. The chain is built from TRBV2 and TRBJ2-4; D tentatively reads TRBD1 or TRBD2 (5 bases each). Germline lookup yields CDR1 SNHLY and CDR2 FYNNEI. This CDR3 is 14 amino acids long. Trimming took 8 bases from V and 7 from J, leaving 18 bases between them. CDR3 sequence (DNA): TGTGCCAGCGCATCAGAGGGGTTGGCCAACATTCAGTACTTC. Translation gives CASASEGLANIQYF.

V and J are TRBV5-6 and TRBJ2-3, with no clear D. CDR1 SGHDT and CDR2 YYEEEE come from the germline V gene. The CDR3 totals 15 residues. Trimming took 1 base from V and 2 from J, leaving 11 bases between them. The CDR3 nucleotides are TGTGCCAGCAGCTTGAGTTGGGATCACACAGATACGCAGTATTTT. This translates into CASSLSWDHTDTQYF.

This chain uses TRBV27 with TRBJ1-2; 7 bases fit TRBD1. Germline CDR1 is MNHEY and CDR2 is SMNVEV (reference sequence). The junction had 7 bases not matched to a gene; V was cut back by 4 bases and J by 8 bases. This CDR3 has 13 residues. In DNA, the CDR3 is TGTGCCAGCAGTTCTGAGGGGGCAAAAGGCTACACCTTC. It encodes CASSSEGAKGYTF.

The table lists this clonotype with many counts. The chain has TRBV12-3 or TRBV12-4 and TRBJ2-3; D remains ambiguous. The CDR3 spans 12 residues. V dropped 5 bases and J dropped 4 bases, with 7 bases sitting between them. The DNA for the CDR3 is TGTGCCAGCAGTGACCAATCAGATACGCAGTATTTT. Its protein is CASSDQSDTQYF.

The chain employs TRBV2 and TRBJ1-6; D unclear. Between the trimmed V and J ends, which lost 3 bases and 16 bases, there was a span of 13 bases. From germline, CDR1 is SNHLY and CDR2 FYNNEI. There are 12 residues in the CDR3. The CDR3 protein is CASSDQDRQLHF. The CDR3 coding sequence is TGTGCCAGCAGTGATCAGGATCGTCAGCTCCACTTT.

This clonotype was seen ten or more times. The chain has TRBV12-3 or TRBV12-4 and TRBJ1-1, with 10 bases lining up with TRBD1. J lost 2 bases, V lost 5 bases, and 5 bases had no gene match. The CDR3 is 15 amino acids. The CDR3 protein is CASSLDRGHNTEAFF. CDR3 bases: TGTGCCAGCAGTCTCGACAGGGGGCATAACACTGAAGCTTTCTTT.

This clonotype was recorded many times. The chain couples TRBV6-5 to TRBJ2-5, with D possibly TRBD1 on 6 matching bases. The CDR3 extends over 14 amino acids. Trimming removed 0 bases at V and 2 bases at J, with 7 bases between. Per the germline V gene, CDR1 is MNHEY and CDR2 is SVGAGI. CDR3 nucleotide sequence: TGTGCCAGCAGTTACTCTACAGGGCAAGAGACCCAGTACTTC. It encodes CASSYSTGQETQYF.

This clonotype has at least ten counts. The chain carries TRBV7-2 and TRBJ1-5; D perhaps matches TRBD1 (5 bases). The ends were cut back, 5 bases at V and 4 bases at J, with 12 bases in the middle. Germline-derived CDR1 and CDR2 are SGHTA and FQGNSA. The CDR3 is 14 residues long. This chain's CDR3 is CASSQGLMNQPQHF. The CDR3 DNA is TGTGCCAGCAGCCAGGGACTCATGAATCAGCCCCAGCATTTT. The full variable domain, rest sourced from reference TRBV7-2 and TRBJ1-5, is GAGVSQSPSNKVTEKGKDVELRCDPISGHTALYWYRQSLGQGLEFLIYFQGNSAPDKSGLPSDRFSAERTGGSVSTLTIQRTQQEDSAVYLCASSQGLMNQPQHFGDGTRLSIL.

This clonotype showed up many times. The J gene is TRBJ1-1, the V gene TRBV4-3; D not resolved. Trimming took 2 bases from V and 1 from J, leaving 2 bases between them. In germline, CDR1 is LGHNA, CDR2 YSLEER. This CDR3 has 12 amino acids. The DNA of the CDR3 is TGCGCCAGCAGCCAACAGAACACTGAAGCTTTCTTT. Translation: CASSQQNTEAFF.

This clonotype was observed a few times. DNA of the CDR3: TGTGCCAGCAGCTTAGTGACTAGCGGACCCTCGGGAGATGAGCAGTTCTTC. Its protein product is CASSLVTSGPSGDEQFF. V gene TRBV7-8 combines with J gene TRBJ2-1; 9 bases agree with TRBD2. Germline V gene lookup returns CDR1 SGHVS and CDR2 FQNEAQ. The CDR3 has 17 amino acids. With V trimmed by 1 base and J by 8 bases, 12 bases remained unmatched.

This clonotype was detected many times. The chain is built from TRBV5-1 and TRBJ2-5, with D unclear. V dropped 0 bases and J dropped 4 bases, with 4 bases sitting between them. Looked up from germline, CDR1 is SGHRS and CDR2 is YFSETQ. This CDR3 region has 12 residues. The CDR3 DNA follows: TGCGCCAGCAGCTTGGAGGCAGAGACCCAGTACTTC. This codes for CASSLEAETQYF.

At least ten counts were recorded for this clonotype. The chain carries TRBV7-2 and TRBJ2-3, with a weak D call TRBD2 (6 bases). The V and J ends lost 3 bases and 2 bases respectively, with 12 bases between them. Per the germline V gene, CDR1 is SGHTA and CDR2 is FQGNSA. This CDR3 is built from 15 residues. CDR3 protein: CASSLGGGYTDTQYF. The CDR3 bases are TGTGCCAGCAGCTTGGGAGGCGGATACACAGATACGCAGTATTTT. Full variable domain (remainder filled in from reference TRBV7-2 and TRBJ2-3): GAGVSQSPSNKVTEKGKDVELRCDPISGHTALYWYRQSLGQGLEFLIYFQGNSAPDKSGLPSDRFSAERTGGSVSTLTIQRTQQEDSAVYLCASSLGGGYTDTQYFGPGTRLTVL.

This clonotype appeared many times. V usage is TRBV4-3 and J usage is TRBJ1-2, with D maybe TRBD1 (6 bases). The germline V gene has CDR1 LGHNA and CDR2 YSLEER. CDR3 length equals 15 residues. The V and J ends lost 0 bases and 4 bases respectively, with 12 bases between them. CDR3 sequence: CASSQEPRQAYGYTF. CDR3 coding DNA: TGCGCCAGCAGCCAAGAACCGAGACAGGCCTATGGCTACACCTTC.

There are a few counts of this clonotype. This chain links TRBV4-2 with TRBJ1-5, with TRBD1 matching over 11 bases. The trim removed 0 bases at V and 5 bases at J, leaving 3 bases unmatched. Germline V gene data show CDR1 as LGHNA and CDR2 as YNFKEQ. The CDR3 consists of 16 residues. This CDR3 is CASSQEGTGGYQPQHF. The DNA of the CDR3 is TGTGCCAGCAGCCAAGAGGGGACAGGGGGGTATCAGCCCCAGCATTTT.

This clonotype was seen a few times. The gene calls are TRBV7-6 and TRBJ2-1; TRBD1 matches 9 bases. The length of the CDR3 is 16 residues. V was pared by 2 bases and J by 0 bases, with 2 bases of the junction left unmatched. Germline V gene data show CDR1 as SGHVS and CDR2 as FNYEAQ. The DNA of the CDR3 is TGTGCCAGCAGCTTAACAGGGGGCGCCTCCTACAATGAGCAGTTCTTC. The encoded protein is CASSLTGGASYNEQFF.

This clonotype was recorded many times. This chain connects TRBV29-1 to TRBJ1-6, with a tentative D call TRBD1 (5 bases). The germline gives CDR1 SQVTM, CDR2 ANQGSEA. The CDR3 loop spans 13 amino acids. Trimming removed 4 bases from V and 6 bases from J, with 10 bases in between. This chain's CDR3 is CSVVEGLNSPLHF. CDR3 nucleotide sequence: TGCAGCGTTGTCGAGGGGCTTAATTCACCCCTCCACTTT.

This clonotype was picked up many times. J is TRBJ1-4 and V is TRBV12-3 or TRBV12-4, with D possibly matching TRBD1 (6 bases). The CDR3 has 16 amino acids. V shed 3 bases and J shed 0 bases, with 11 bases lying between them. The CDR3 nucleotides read TGTGCCAGCAGTTTTCGACAGGATGCAACTAATGAAAAACTGTTTTTT. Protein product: CASSFRQDATNEKLFF.